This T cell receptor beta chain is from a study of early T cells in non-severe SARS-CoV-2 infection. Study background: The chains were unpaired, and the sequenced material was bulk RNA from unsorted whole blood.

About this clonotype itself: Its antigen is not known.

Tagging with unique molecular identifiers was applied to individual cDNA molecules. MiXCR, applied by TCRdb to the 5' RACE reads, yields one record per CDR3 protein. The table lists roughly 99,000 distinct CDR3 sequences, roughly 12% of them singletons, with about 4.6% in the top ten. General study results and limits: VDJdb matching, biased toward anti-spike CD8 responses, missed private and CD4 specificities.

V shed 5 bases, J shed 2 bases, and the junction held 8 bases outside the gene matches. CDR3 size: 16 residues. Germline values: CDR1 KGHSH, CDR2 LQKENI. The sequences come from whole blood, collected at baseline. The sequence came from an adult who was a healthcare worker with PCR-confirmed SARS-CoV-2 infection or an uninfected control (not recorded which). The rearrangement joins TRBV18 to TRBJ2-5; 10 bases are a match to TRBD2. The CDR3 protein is CASSTLAGGLQETQYF. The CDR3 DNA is TGTGCCAGCTCAACATTAGCGGGGGGCCTACAAGAGACCCAGTACTTC.